These 23 T cell receptor beta chains originate from one sample sequenced in a study of early stage breast cancer tumors. Profiling relied on immunoSEQ multiplex PCR, and the TCRdb table lists in-frame clones only, not all of them. The sample shows fewer than 25,000 clones, roughly 67% of them seen only once. Material: breast tumor tissue. The receptor set was obtained from a person in their 60s with breast cancer.

The gene calls are TRBV6-6 and TRBJ1-4, with D possibly TRBD1 on 5 matching bases. Germline lookup yields CDR1 MNHNY and CDR2 SVGAGI (reference sequence). The CDR3 covers 15 residues. The V end was cut by 2 bases, the J end by 5 bases, with 12 bases between. CDR3 coding DNA: TGTGCCAGCAGTTACCCCAGGGAAGTAAATGAAAAACTGTTTTTT. This translates into CASSYPREVNEKLFF.

The V gene is TRBV27, the J gene TRBJ1-4, with D tentatively TRBD1 (5 bases). Trimming removed 5 bases at V and 5 bases at J, with 12 bases between. The CDR3 covers 14 residues. The germline CDR1 and CDR2 sequences are MNHEY and SMNVEV (reference sequence). The CDR3 spells CASSGLGGNEKLFF. As DNA, the CDR3 is TGTGCCAGCAGTGGCCTCGGGGGAAATGAAAAACTGTTTTTT. Complete variable domain (other parts from reference TRBV27 and TRBJ1-4): EAQVTQNPRYLITVTGKKLTVTCSQNMNHEYMSWYRQDPGLGLRQIYYSMNVEVTDKGDVPEGYKVSRKEKRNFPLILESPSPNQTSLYFCASSGLGGNEKLFFGSGTQLSVL.

This chain uses TRBV2 with TRBJ2-5; D perhaps matches TRBD2 (6 bases). CDR1 SNHLY and CDR2 FYNNEI come from the germline V gene. The CDR3 has 14 residues. The ends were cut back, 6 bases at V and 5 bases at J, with 16 bases in the middle. The CDR3 is CASSDWRDLETQYF. The CDR3 DNA reads TGTGCCAGCAGCGATTGGAGGGATCTCGAGACCCAGTACTTC.

This chain joins TRBV4-3 and TRBJ2-5; D uncertain. Germline loops: CDR1 LGHNA, CDR2 YSLEER. Deletions cut 0 bases from V and 2 bases from J, with 10 bases between. The CDR3 spans 15 residues. The CDR3 region is CASSQDRAGQETQYF. The CDR3 coding sequence is TGCGCCAGCAGCCAAGATAGAGCAGGTCAAGAGACCCAGTACTTC.

The chain joins TRBV6-5 to TRBJ2-7, with D uncertain. Germline values: CDR1 MNHEY, CDR2 SVGAGI. CDR3 length: 14 residues. The germline V and J ends were trimmed by 0 bases and 3 bases, with 9 bases remaining between them. The CDR3: CASSYSRGDYEQYF. CDR3 coding DNA: TGTGCCAGCAGTTACTCGAGAGGAGACTACGAGCAGTACTTC.

This chain connects TRBV19 to TRBJ2-7, with 14 bases matching TRBD2. Germline assignment: CDR1 LNHDA and CDR2 SQIVND (reference sequence). The CDR3 length is 15 residues. V shed 5 bases, J shed 11 bases, and the junction held 11 bases outside the gene matches. Here the CDR3 DNA reads TGTGCCAGTAGTCCTCGCACCGGGACTAGCGGGAGTAAGTACTTC. Translation: CASSPRTGTSGSKYF.

In this sample, this clone turned up once. In DNA form, the CDR3 reads TGTGCCAGCAGTTTAAATAGCGGGCAGGTCGGCTATGGCTACACCTTC. This sequence encodes CASSLNSGQVGYGYTF. V is TRBV27 and J is TRBJ1-2; D is unclear. Germline assignment: CDR1 MNHEY and CDR2 SMNVEV (reference sequence). This CDR3 spans 16 amino acids. V was trimmed by 2 bases and J by 4 bases, leaving 17 bases between them.

This clone showed up just a few times. This chain uses TRBV11-3 with TRBJ2-2, with TRBD1 identical over 7 bases. J gave up 1 base and V 5 bases, and 1 base lay outside the gene matches. Looked up from germline, CDR1 is SGHNT and CDR2 is YENEEA. The CDR3 runs 14 residues. This CDR3 is CASSRQGNTGELFF. The CDR3 DNA is TGTGCCAGCAGCCGACAGGGGAACACCGGGGAGCTGTTTTTT.

The chain couples TRBV7-2 to TRBJ1-2; D is uncertain. Trimming left V 5 bases short and J 1 base short, with 5 bases between. Looked up from germline, CDR1 is SGHTA and CDR2 is FQGNSA. The CDR3 covers 12 residues. CDR3 protein: CASSQNNYGYTF. The CDR3 DNA reads TGTGCCAGCAGCCAAAATAACTATGGCTACACCTTC.

The chain couples TRBV11-2 to TRBJ2-3, with 8 nucleotides matching TRBD2. The V gene end was trimmed by 4 bases and the J gene end by 1 base; junction bases not matched to a gene: 10. CDR3 length: 17 residues. Germline CDR1 SGHAT, CDR2 FQNNGV. CDR3 region: CASSSQAGGMGTDTQYF. CDR3 nucleotides: TGTGCCAGCAGCTCCCAGGCGGGAGGAATGGGCACAGATACGCAGTATTTT.

This clone was observed a handful of times. This chain joins TRBV5-1 and TRBJ2-3; 8 bases are shared with TRBD2. This CDR3 has 15 residues. The junction had 9 bases not matched to a gene; V was cut back by 4 bases and J by 5 bases. The germline gives CDR1 SGHRS, CDR2 YFSETQ. CDR3 DNA sequence: TGCGCCAGCAGCCGGGGGGGCTTAGCAGGAGATACGCAGTATTTT. Its protein is CASSRGGLAGDTQYF.

J is TRBJ2-7 and V is TRBV9; D might be TRBD2 (6 bases). Germline CDR1 reads SGDLS; CDR2 reads YYNGEE. The CDR3 runs to 13 residues. Trimming pared 0 bases from V and 6 bases from J, leaving 10 bases between. CDR3: CASSVVLGGEQYF. The CDR3 nucleotides are TGTGCCAGCAGCGTAGTCCTGGGGGGCGAGCAGTACTTC.

The V and J genes are TRBV16 and TRBJ1-2, with D possibly being TRBD1 (5 bases). This CDR3 spans 16 amino acids. With 4 bases removed from V and 1 base from J, the gap between germline ends came to 16 bases. Looked up from germline, CDR1 is KGHSY and CDR2 is FQNENV. The CDR3 protein is CASSLTTGTLNYGYTF. CDR3 DNA: TGTGCCAGCAGCCTAACAACCGGGACTCTTAACTATGGCTACACCTTC.

The genes are TRBV5-5 and TRBJ1-5; 7 nucleotides align to TRBD1. CDR3 size: 13 residues. J gave up 6 bases and V 4 bases, and 4 bases lay outside the gene matches. CDR1 is SGHKS and CDR2 is YYEKEE in the germline V gene (reference sequence). The CDR3 here is CASSIRTGQPQHF. The DNA of the CDR3 is TGTGCCAGCAGCATCCGGACAGGTCAGCCCCAGCATTTT. The full variable domain, completed using reference TRBV5-5 and TRBJ1-5, is DAGVTQSPTHLIKTRGQQVTLRCSPISGHKSVSWYQQVLGQGPQFIFQYYEKEERGRGNFPDRFSARQFPNYSSELNVNALLLGDSALYLCASSIRTGQPQHFGDGTRLSIL.

The chain recombines TRBV10-3 with TRBJ2-7; 11 positions match TRBD1. The junction had 4 bases not matched to a gene; V was cut back by 7 bases and J by 2 bases. The CDR3 spans 14 residues. The germline gives CDR1 ENHRY, CDR2 SYGVKD. The CDR3 DNA is TGTGCCATCACCCCGGGACAGGGGGCCTACGAGCAGTACTTC. Amino acids: CAITPGQGAYEQYF.

The genes are TRBV30 and TRBJ2-1, with TRBD2 matching over 9 bases. The V segment lost 1 base and the J segment 2 bases; nucleotides outside the gene matches: 3. Germline CDR1 GTSNPN, CDR2 SVGIG (reference sequence). CDR3 length: 15 amino acids. CDR3 sequence reads: CAWSAGTSPYNEQFF. As DNA, the CDR3 is TGTGCCTGGAGTGCCGGGACTAGCCCCTACAATGAGCAGTTCTTC.

This rearrangement joins TRBV11-2 to TRBJ2-1, with 8 bases fitting TRBD1. CDR1 is SGHAT and CDR2 is FQNNGV in the germline V gene. With V trimmed by 5 bases and J by 5 bases, 8 bases remained unmatched. The length of the CDR3 is 15 residues. Here the CDR3 DNA reads TGTGCCAGCAGCCATGACAGGGGTCTCCACAATGAGCAGTTCTTC. Protein: CASSHDRGLHNEQFF.

The V call is TRBV7-9, the J call TRBJ2-3; 10 bases are a match to TRBD2. With V trimmed by 5 bases and J by 5 bases, 7 bases remained unmatched. From germline, CDR1 is SEHNR and CDR2 FQNEAQ (reference sequence). The CDR3 covers 15 residues. CDR3 protein: CASSRWTSGLDTQYF. The DNA of the CDR3 is TGTGCCAGCAGCCGCTGGACTAGCGGTTTAGATACGCAGTATTTT.

V usage is TRBV18 and J usage is TRBJ1-4; no definite D call. This CDR3 region has 15 residues. Germline V gene lookup returns CDR1 KGHSH and CDR2 LQKENI. V was cut by 4 bases and J by 6 bases, with 15 bases left in between. CDR3 region: CASSLNLAQDEKLFF. The CDR3 DNA sequence: TGTGCCAGCTCACTTAACCTAGCCCAGGATGAAAAACTGTTTTTT.

The rearrangement links TRBV19 to TRBJ2-1; D not certain. Germline values: CDR1 LNHDA, CDR2 SQIVND (reference sequence). V was trimmed by 3 bases and J by 3 bases, leaving 12 bases between them. The CDR3 is made up of 15 amino acids. The CDR3 here is CASSILAEIYNEQFF. DNA of the CDR3: TGTGCCAGTAGTATCCTGGCGGAGATCTACAATGAGCAGTTCTTC.

The J gene is TRBJ2-2, the V gene TRBV5-6; the D gene is possibly TRBD2 (6 bases). The CDR3 covers 17 residues. The germline gives CDR1 SGHDT, CDR2 YYEEEE. Deletions cut 0 bases from V and 3 bases from J, with 15 bases between. This CDR3 reads CASSLAVRDRDTGELFF. The DNA of the CDR3 is TGTGCCAGCAGCTTGGCCGTGCGGGATCGGGACACCGGGGAGCTGTTTTTT.

This clone was counted between two and nine times. The genes are TRBV18 and TRBJ2-7; 10 positions agree with TRBD1. Germline V CDR1 and CDR2: KGHSH, LQKENI. The CDR3 has 14 residues. V was pared by 3 bases and J by 7 bases, with 6 bases of the junction left unmatched. The CDR3 is CASSPDRGRQEQYF. In nucleotides, the CDR3 is TGTGCCAGCTCACCTGACAGGGGGCGTCAAGAGCAGTACTTC. Variable domain in full (rest from reference TRBV18 and TRBJ2-7): NAGVMQNPRHLVRRRGQEARLRCSPMKGHSHVYWYRQLPEEGLKFMVYLQKENIIDESGMPKERFSAEFPKEGPSILRIQQVVRGDSAAYFCASSPDRGRQEQYFGPGTRLTVT.

This chain connects TRBV27 to TRBJ1-2; a weak D match, TRBD1 (5 bases). V was cut by 4 bases and J by 4 bases, with 10 bases left in between. The CDR3 length is 13 residues. CDR1 and CDR2 (germline): MNHEY, SMNVEV (reference sequence). The CDR3 reads CASSSAGLYGYTF. For the CDR3, the DNA is TGTGCCAGCAGTTCCGCAGGGCTCTATGGCTACACCTTC.